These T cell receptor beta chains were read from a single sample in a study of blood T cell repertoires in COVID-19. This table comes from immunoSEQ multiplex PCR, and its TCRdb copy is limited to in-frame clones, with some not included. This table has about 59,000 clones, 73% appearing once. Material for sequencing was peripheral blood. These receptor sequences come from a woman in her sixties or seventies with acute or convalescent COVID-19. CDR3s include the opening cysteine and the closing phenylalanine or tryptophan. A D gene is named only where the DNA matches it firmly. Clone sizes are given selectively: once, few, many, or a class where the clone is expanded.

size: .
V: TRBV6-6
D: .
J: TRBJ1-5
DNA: TGTGCCAGCAGTCGGACAAGCACATCTACTAGCAATCAGCCCCAGCATTTT
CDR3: CASSRTSTSTSNQPQHF

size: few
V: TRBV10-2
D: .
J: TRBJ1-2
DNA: TGCGCCAGCAGTGAGTCACGATACACAGCTCTCTATGGCTACACCTTC
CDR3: CASSESRYTALYGYTF

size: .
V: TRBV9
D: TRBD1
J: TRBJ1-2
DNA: TGTGCCAGCAGCCCCGCAGGGGGGCCCTATGGCTACACCTTC
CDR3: CASSPAGGPYGYTF

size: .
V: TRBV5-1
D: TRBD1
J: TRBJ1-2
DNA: TGCGCCAGCAGCTTGAATTACAGGGGATCATCCTACTATGGCTACACCTTC
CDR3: CASSLNYRGSSYYGYTF

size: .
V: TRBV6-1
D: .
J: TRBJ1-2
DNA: TGTGCCAGCAGTGATCCGGGGACACCCACCTACACCTTC
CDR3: CASSDPGTPTYTF

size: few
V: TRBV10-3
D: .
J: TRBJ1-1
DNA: TGTGCCATCAGTGCCAGTGTCGCTGAAGCTTTCTTT
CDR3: CAISASVAEAFF

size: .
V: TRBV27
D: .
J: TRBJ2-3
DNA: TGTGCCAGCAGTTATCGACGGGGGGCCGGTACAGATACGCAGTATTTT
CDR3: CASSYRRGAGTDTQYF

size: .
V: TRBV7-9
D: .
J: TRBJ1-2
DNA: TGTGCCAGCAGGCGCGGGGTCACTTCAATTAACTATGGCTACACCTTC
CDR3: CASRRGVTSINYGYTF

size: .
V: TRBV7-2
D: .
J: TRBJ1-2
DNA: TGTGCCAGCAGCTTAGTTCGTCAGGTTAAGGGGGGCTACACCTTC
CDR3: CASSLVRQVKGGYTF

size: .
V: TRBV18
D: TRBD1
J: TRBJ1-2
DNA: TGTGCCAGCTCACCTGTGGCAGGGGGCCCGCTCGGCTACACCTTC
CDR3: CASSPVAGGPLGYTF

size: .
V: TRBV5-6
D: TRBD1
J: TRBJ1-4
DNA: TGTGCCAGCAGCGTGGACAGGGGGAGCGCAACTAATGAAAAACTGTTTTTT
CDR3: CASSVDRGSATNEKLFF

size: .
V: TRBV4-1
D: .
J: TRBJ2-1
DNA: TGCGCCAGCAGCCAAGAAGTTGTAGAAAACAATGAGCAGTTCTTC
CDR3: CASSQEVVENNEQFF

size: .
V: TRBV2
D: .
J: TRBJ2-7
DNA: TGTGCCAGCAGTGATTATGGGGGGAGCGAGCAGTACTTC
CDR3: CASSDYGGSEQYF

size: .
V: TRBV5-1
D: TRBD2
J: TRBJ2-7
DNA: TGCGCCAGCAGCCCGTACCTATGGCCTAGCGGCCCTAGTACCTACGAGCAGTACTTC
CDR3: CASSPYLWPSGPSTYEQYF

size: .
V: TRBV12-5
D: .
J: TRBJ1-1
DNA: TGTGCTAGTGGTTTTCCAGGGAACACTGAAGCTTTCTTT
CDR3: CASGFPGNTEAFF

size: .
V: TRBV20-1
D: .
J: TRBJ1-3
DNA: TGCAGTGCTAGTCAGGGAGGGCACGGAAACACCATATATTTT
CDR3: CSASQGGHGNTIYF

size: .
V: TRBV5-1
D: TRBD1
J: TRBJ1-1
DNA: TGCGCCAGCAGCTTCTCGACAGGGACTGAAGCTTTCTTT
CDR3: CASSFSTGTEAFF

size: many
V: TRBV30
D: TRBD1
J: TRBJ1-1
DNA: TGTGCCTGGATGACAGGGTGGGGCTATGAAGCTTTCTTT
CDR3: CAWMTGWGYEAFF

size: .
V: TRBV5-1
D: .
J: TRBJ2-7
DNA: TGCGCCAGCAGCTTGGGGCGGGGGCTCTACGAGCAGTACTTC
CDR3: CASSLGRGLYEQYF

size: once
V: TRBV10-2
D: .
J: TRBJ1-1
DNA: TGCGCCAGCATTGAAAAAGGCTTTAAATCGGGGATCGGTATGAACACTGAAGCTTTCTTT
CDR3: CASIEKGFKSGIGMNTEAFF

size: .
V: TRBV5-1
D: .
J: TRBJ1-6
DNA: TGCGCCAGCAGCTTGGAGGGCCGGCGGGGTAATTCACCCCTCCACTTT
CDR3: CASSLEGRRGNSPLHF

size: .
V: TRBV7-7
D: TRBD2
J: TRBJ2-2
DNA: TGTGCTAGCAGCCCGCTAGCGGGGGGGCAAACCGGGGAGCTGTTTTTT
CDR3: CASSPLAGGQTGELFF

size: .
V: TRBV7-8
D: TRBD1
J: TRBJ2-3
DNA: TGTGCCAGCAGCTTAGGGGGCCAGGGGGCGTCGGTAGATACGCAGTATTTT
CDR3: CASSLGGQGASVDTQYF